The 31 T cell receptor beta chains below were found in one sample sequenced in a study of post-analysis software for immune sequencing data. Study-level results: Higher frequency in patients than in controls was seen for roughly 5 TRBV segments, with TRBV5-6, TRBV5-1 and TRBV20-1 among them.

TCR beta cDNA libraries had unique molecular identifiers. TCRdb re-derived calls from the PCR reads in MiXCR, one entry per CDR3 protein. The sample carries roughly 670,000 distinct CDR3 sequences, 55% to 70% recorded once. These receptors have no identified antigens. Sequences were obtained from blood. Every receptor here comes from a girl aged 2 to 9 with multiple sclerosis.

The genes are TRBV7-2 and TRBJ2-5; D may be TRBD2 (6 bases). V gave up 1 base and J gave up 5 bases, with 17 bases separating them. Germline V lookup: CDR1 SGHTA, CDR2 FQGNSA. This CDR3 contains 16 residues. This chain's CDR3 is CASSLGIAAGRETQYF. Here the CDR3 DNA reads TGTGCCAGCAGCTTAGGAATAGCGGCGGGTCGGGAGACCCAGTACTTC.

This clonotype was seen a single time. The CDR3 DNA is TGTGCCAGCAGGTCGACTAGCGGGTGGGGGGATACGCAGTATTTT. As protein: CASRSTSGWGDTQYF. The genes are TRBV12-3 or TRBV12-4 and TRBJ2-3, with 10 nucleotides matching TRBD2. This CDR3 has 15 amino acids. The junction had 9 bases not matched to a gene; V was cut back by 6 bases and J by 6 bases.

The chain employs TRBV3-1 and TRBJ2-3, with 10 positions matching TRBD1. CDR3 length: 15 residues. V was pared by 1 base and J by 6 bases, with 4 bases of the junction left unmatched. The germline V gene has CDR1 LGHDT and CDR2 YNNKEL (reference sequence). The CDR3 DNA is TGTGCCAGCAGCCAAGTGTCGACAGGGGGCGATACGCAGTATTTT. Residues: CASSQVSTGGDTQYF.

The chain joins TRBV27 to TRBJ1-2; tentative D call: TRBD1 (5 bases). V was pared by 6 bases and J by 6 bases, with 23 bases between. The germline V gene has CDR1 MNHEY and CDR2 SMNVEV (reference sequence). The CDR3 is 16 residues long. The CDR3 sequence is CASRTSGFLPLDGYTF. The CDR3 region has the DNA TGTGCCAGCAGAACTTCAGGGTTTCTTCCCCTAGATGGCTACACCTTC.

CDR3 loop: CASSLRTGLVTEAFF. CDR3 coding DNA: TGTGCCAGCAGCTTACGAACCGGGTTGGTCACTGAAGCTTTCTTT. The chain uses TRBV7-8 and TRBJ1-1; the D is unclear. Trimming removed 2 bases from V and 4 bases from J, with 14 bases in between. The CDR3 consists of 15 residues. CDR1 is SGHVS and CDR2 is FQNEAQ in the germline V gene.

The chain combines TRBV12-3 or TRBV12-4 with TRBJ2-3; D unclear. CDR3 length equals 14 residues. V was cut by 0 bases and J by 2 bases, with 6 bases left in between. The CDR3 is CASSLADPTDTQYF. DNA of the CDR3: TGTGCCAGCAGTTTAGCTGATCCCACAGATACGCAGTATTTT.

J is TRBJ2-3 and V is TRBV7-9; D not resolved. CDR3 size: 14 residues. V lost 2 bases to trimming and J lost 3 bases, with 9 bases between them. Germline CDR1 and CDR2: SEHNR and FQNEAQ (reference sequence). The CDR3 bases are TGTGCCAGCAGCTTATCGGCCGGAACAGATACGCAGTATTTT. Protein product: CASSLSAGTDTQYF.

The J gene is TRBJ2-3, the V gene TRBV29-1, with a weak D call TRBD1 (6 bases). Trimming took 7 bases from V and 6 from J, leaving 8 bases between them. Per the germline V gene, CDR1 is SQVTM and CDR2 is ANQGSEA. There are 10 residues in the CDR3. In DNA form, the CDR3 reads TGCAGCGCCACAGGGGATACGCAGTATTTT. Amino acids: CSATGDTQYF.

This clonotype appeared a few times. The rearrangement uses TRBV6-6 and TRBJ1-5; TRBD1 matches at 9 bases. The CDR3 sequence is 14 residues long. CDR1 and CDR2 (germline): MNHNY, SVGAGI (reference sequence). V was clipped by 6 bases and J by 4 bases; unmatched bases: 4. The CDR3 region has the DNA TGTGCCAGCAGCCAGGACAGGGGAAATCAGCCCCAGCATTTT. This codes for CASSQDRGNQPQHF.

DNA of the CDR3: TGCAGCGTTTCGGCGACAGGGAGGTTTGACGGCGAGCAGTACTTC. Its translation is CSVSATGRFDGEQYF. The chain is built from TRBV29-1 and TRBJ2-7; tentative D call: TRBD1 (7 bases). Germline CDR1 SQVTM, CDR2 ANQGSEA. The CDR3 sequence is 15 residues long. V lost 5 bases to trimming and J lost 6 bases, with 23 bases between them.

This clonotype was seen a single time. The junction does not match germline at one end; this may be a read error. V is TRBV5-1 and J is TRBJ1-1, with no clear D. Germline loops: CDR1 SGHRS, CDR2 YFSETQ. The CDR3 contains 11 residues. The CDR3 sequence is CASRLETEAFF. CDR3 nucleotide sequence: TGCGCCAGCAGGTTGGAAACTGAAGCTTTCTTT.

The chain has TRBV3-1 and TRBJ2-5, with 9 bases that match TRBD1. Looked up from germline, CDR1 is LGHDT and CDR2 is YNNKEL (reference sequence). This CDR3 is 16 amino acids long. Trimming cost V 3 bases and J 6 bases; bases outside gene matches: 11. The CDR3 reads CASSHPGTGGIKTQYF. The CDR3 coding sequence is TGTGCCAGCAGCCACCCCGGAACAGGGGGCATAAAGACCCAGTACTTC.

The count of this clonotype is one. In DNA, the CDR3 is TGTGCCAGCAGCCAGAGGGGCCCGGGGGAGCAGTTCTTC. It encodes CASSQRGPGEQFF. The rearrangement uses TRBV3-1 and TRBJ2-1; D possibly matches TRBD1 or TRBD2 (5 bases each). Germline loops: CDR1 LGHDT, CDR2 YNNKEL (reference sequence). This CDR3 contains 13 residues. The V gene lost 3 bases and the J gene lost 10 bases, with 13 bases spanning the gap.

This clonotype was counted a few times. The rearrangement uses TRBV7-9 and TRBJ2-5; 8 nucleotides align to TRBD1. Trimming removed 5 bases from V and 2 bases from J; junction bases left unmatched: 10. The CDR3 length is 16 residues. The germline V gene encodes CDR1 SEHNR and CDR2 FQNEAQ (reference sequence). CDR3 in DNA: TGTGCCAGCAGCCGCCCCCCGGGACAGGATCAAGAGACCCAGTACTTC. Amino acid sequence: CASSRPPGQDQETQYF.

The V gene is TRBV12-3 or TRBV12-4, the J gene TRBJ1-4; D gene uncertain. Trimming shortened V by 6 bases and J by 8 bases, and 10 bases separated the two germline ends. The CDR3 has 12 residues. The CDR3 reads CASRSDGEKLFF. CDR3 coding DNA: TGTGCCAGCAGGTCGGACGGGGAAAAACTGTTTTTT.

CDR3 sequence (DNA): TGCAGCGTTCAAGGGGACGGACAGGGCCACTATGGCTACACCTTC. Translated, it gives CSVQGDGQGHYGYTF. The J gene is TRBJ1-2, the V gene TRBV29-1; 8 bases are a match to TRBD1. In germline, CDR1 is SQVTM, CDR2 ANQGSEA. The CDR3 extends over 15 amino acids. After removal of 5 bases from V and 3 bases from J, the junction contained 11 bases not matched to a gene.

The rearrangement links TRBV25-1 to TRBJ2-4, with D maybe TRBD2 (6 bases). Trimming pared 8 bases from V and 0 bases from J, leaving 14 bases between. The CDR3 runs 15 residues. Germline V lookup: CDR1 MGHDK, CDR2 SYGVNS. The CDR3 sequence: CASSDPGLAKNIQYF. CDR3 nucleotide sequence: TGTGCCAGCTCGGACCCGGGACTAGCCAAAAACATTCAGTACTTC.

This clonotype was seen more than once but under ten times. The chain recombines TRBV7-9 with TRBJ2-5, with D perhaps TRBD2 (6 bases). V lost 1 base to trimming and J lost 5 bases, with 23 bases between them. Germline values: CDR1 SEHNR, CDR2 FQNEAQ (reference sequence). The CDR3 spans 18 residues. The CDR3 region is CASSLGIGGRGISETQYF. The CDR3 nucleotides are TGTGCCAGCAGCTTAGGAATCGGGGGACGGGGAATTTCGGAGACCCAGTACTTC. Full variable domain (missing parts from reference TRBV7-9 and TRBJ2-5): DTGVSQNPRHKITKRGQNVTFRCDPISEHNRLYWYRQTLGQGPEFLTYFQNEAQLEKSRLLSDRFSAERPKGSFSTLEIQRTEQGDSAMYLCASSLGIGGRGISETQYFGPGTRLLVL.

The CDR3 sequence is CSVERQLNTEAFF. The CDR3 bases are TGCAGCGTTGAGAGACAGCTGAACACTGAAGCTTTCTTT. The J gene is TRBJ1-1, the V gene TRBV29-1; tentatively, D is TRBD1 (5 bases). The CDR3 sequence is 13 residues long. Trimming took 3 bases from V and 0 from J, leaving 8 bases between them. Per germline, CDR1 SQVTM and CDR2 ANQGSEA.

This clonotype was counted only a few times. This CDR3 is CASSLVGRTGDRSYEQFF. In DNA, the CDR3 is TGTGCCAGCAGCTTAGTTGGCCGGACAGGGGATCGAAGCTATGAGCAGTTCTTC. The J gene is TRBJ2-1, the V gene TRBV7-8; 9 positions agree with TRBD1. V shed 1 base, J shed 8 bases, and the junction held 15 bases outside the gene matches. In germline, CDR1 is SGHVS, CDR2 FQNEAQ. This CDR3 contains 18 residues.

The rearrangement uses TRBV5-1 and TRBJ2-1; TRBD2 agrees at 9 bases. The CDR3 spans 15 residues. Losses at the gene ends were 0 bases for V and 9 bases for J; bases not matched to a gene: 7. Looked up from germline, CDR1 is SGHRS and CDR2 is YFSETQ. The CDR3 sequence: CASSLAIAGVAEQFF. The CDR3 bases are TGCGCCAGCAGCTTGGCCATAGCGGGAGTGGCTGAGCAGTTCTTC.

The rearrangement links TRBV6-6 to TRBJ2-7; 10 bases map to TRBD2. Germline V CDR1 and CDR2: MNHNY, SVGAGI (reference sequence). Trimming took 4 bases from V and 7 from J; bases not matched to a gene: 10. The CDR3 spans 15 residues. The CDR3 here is CASSSGSGRAREQYF. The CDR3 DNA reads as TGTGCCAGCAGTTCAGGCAGCGGGAGGGCCCGGGAGCAGTACTTC.

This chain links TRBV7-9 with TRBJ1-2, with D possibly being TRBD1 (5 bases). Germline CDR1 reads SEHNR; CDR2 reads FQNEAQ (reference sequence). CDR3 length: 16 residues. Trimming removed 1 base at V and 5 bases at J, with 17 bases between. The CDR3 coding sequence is TGTGCCAGCAGCTTAGGGGAGTCGGGGCCCCCTTATGGCTACACCTTC. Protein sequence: CASSLGESGPPYGYTF.

The CDR3 protein is CASRQYGTGEVGHEQYF. The DNA for the CDR3 is TGTGCCAGCAGGCAATACGGGACAGGGGAAGTAGGCCACGAGCAGTACTTC. V and J are TRBV2 and TRBJ2-7; 10 bases are shared with TRBD1. This CDR3 is built from 17 residues. Germline trimming cut 6 bases from V and 5 bases from J; bases unmatched to any gene: 16. Germline CDR1 SNHLY, CDR2 FYNNEI.

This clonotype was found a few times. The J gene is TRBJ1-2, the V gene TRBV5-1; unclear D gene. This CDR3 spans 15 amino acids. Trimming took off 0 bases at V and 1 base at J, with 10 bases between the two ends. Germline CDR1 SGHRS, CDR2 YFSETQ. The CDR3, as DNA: TGCGCCAGCAGCTTGGAGTCAGCGCTTAACTATGGCTACACCTTC. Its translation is CASSLESALNYGYTF.

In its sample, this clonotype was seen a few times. The CDR3 DNA is TGCAGTCTTAGGACGGGACGAAATGAGCAGTTCTTC. As protein: CSLRTGRNEQFF. The rearrangement joins TRBV20-1 to TRBJ2-1; either TRBD1 or TRBD2 may fit D (5 bases each). The CDR3 is made up of 12 amino acids. V lost 8 bases, J lost 7 bases, and 15 bases lay in between. Germline lookup yields CDR1 DFQATT and CDR2 SNEGSKA (reference sequence).

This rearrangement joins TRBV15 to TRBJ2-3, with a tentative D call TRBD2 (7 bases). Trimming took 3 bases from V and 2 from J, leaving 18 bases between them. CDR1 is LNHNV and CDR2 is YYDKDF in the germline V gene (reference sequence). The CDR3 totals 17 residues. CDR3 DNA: TGTGCCACCAGCAGCCCCGGCGGGGGCGTCAACACAGATACGCAGTATTTT. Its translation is CATSSPGGGVNTDTQYF.

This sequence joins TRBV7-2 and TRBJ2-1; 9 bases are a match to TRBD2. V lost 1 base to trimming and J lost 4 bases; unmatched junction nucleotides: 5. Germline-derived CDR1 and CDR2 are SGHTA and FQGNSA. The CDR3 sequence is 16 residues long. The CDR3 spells CASSLDRTSEYNEQFF. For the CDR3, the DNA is TGTGCCAGCAGCTTAGATCGGACTAGCGAGTACAATGAGCAGTTCTTC. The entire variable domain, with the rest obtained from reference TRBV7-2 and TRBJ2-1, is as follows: GAGVSQSPSNKVTEKGKDVELRCDPISGHTALYWYRQSLGQGLEFLIYFQGNSAPDKSGLPSDRFSAERTGGSVSTLTIQRTQQEDSAVYLCASSLDRTSEYNEQFFGPGTRLTVL.

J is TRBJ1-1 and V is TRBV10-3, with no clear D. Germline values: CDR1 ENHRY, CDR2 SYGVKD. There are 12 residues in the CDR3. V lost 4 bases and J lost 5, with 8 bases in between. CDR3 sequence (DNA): TGTGCCATCAGTGGGCCGAAGACTGAAGCTTTCTTT. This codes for CAISGPKTEAFF.

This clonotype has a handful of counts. CDR3 DNA sequence: TGCGCCAGCAGCCAAGATACCGGTCGGGATACGCAGTATTTT. Protein product: CASSQDTGRDTQYF. The rearrangement uses TRBV4-3 and TRBJ2-3; D gene unclear. The CDR3 runs to 14 residues. From germline, CDR1 is LGHNA and CDR2 YSLEER. Trimming took 0 bases from V and 6 from J, leaving 10 bases between them.

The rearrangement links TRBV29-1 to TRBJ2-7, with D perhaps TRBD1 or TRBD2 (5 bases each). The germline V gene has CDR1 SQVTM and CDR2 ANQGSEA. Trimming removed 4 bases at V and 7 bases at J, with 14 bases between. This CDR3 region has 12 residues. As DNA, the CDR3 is TGCAGCGTTGGGGGGACGTACAATGAGCAGTACTTC. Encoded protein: CSVGGTYNEQYF.